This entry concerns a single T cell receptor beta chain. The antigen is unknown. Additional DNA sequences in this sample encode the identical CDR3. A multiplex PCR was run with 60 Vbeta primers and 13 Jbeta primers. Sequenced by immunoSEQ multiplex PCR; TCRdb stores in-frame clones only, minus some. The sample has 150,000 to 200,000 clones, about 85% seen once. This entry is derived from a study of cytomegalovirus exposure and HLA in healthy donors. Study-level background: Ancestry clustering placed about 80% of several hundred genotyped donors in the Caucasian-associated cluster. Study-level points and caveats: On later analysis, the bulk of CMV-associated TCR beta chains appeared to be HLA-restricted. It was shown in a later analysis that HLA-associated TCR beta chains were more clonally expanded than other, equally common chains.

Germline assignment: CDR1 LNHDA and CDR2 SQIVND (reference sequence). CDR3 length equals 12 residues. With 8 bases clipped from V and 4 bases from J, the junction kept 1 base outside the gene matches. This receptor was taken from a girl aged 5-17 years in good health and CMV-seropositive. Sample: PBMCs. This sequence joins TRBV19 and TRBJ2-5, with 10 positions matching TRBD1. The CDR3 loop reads CASGTGVETQYF. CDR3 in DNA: TGTGCCAGTGGGACAGGGGTAGAGACCCAGTACTTC.